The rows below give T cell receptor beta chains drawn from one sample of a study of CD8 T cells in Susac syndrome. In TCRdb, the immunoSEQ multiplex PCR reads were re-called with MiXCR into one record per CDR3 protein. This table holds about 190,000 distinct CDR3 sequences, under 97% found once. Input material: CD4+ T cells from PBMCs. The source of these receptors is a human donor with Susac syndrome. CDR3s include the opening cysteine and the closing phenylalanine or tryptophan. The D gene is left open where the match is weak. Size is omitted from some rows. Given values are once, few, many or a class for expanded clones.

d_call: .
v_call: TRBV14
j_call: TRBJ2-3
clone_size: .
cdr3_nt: TGTGCCAGCAATGAAGACGGGGTCACAGATACGCAGTATTTT
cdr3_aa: CASNEDGVTDTQYF

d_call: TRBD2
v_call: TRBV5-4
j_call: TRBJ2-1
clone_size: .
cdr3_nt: TGTGCCAGCAGCCCTAGCGGGGCCTTATACAATGAGCAGTTCTTC
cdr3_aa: CASSPSGALYNEQFF

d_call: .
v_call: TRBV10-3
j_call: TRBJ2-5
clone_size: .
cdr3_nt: TGTGCCACCACAGGGAGCCAAGAGACCCAGTACTTC
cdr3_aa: CATTGSQETQYF

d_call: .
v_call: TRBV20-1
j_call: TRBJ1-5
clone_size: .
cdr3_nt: TGCAGTGCTAGAAGGGGGGCAGGGGATAGCAATCAGCCCCAGCATTTT
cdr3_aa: CSARRGAGDSNQPQHF

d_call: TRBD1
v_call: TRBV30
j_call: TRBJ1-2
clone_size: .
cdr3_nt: TGTGCCTGGACTGACCGGGACAGGGATGGCTACACCTTC
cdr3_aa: CAWTDRDRDGYTF

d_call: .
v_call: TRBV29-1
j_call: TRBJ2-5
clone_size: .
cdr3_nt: TGCAGCGTTGAAGAGGGAGGCGGAGAGACCCAGTACTTC
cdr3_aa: CSVEEGGGETQYF

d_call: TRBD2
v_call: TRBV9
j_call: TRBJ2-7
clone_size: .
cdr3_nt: TGTGCCAGCAGCGTAGGTGGCGGGGGGGCTCTCGAGCAGTACTTC
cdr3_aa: CASSVGGGGALEQYF

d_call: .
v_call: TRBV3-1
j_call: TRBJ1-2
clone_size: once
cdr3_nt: TGTGCCAGCAGCCCAAGAAGGGGGGGCTACACCTTC
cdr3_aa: CASSPRRGGYTF

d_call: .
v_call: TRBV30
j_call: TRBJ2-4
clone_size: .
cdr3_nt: TGTGCCTGGAGTGTAGGGATGGGGCTTTCTGTAAACATTCAGTACTTC
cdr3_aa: CAWSVGMGLSVNIQYF

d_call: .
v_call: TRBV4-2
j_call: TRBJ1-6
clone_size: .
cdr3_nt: TGTGCCAGCAGCCAAGATCCCAAGGGGAGCTCCTATAATTCACCCCTCCACTTT
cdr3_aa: CASSQDPKGSSYNSPLHF

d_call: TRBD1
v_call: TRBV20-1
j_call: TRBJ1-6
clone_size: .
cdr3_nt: TGCAGTGCTAGTTCCAGGGGGGATTATAATTCACCCCTCCACTTT
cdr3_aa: CSASSRGDYNSPLHF

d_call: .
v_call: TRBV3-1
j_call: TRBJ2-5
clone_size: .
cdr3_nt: TGTGCCAGCAGCCAAGATCCGTCCAGGGAGACCCAGTACTTC
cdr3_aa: CASSQDPSRETQYF

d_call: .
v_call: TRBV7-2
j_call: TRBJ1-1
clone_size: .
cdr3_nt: TGTGCCAGCACCCGGACGGGGAACACTGAAGCTTTCTTT
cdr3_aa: CASTRTGNTEAFF

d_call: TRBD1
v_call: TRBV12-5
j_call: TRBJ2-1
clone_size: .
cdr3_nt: TGTGCTAGTGGACGACCGGGACAGCTCTACAATGAGCAGTTCTTC
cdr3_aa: CASGRPGQLYNEQFF

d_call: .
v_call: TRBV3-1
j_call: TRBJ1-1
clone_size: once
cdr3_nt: TGTGCCAGCACCGACGGGGGGAGGACTGAAGCTTTCTTT
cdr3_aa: CASTDGGRTEAFF

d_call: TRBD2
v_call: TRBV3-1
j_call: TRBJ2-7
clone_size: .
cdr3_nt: TGTGCCAGCAGCCCTCGGCCGGGACTAGTTCTGTTCGAGCAGTACTTC
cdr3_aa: CASSPRPGLVLFEQYF

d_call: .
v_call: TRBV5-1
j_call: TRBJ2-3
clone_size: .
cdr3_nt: TGCGCCAGCAGCTTGGGGGAGGTGGGTCCAGATACGCAGTATTTT
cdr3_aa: CASSLGEVGPDTQYF

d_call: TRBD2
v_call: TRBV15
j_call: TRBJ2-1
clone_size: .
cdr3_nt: TGTGCCACCAGCTCTCTAGCGGGGGGGTACAATGAGCAGTTCTTC
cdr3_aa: CATSSLAGGYNEQFF

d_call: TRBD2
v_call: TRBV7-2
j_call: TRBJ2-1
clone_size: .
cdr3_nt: TGTGCCAGCAGCTTAGTAGATTGGGGGGGGAACAATGAGCAGTTCTTC
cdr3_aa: CASSLVDWGGNNEQFF

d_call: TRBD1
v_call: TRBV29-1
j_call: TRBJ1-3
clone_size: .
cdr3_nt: TGCAGCGTCGATACAGGGGGCTCTGGAAACACCATATATTTT
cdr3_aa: CSVDTGGSGNTIYF

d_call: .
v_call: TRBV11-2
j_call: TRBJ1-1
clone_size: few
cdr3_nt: TGTGCCAGCAGTTCTCTGTTGAACACTGAAGCTTTCTTT
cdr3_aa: CASSSLLNTEAFF

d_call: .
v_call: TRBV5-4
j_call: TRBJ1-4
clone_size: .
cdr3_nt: TGTGCCAGCAGTCCACAGGGACCGGGTGAAAAACTGTTTTTT
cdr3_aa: CASSPQGPGEKLFF

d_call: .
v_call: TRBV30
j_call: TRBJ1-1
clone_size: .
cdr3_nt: TGTGCCTGGAGTGTAGGGCAGGAGAATACTGAAGCTTTCTTT
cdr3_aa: CAWSVGQENTEAFF

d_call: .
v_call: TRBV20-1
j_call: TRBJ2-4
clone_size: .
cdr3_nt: TGCAGTGCTAGGATGGGGGGCCTGGGCATTCAGTACTTC
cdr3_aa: CSARMGGLGIQYF

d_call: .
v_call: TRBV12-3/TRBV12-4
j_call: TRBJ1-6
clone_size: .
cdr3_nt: TGTGCCAGCAGCCCCCGGGCCGGGCCCCTCCACTTT
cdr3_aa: CASSPRAGPLHF

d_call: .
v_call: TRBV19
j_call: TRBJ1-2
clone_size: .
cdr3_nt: TGTGCCATCAACTCTCGGTGGGGGTCTAACTATGGCTACACCTTC
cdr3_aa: CAINSRWGSNYGYTF

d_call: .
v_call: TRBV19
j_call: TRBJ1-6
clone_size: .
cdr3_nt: TGTGCCAGCAGGCCCGGGATAAATAATTCACCCCTCCACTTT
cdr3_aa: CASRPGINNSPLHF

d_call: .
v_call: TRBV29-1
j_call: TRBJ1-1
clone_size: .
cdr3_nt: TGCCGTTGCGGGATGGAAGAGGCTTTCTTT
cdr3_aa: CRCGMEEAFF

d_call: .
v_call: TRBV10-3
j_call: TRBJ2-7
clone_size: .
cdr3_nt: TGTGCCGCGTCTGACGGAGGCTCCTACGAGCAGTACTTC
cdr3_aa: CAASDGGSYEQYF

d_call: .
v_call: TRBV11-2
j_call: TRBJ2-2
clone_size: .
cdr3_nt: TGTGCCAGCAGCGCCAGGCCAGGGTTGTCGAACACCGGGGAGCTGTTTTTT
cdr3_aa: CASSARPGLSNTGELFF

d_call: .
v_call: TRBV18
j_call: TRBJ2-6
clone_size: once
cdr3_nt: TGTGCCAGCTCACCATCTAGGACACCAAGCTCTGGGGCCAACGTCCTGACTTTC
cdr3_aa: CASSPSRTPSSGANVLTF

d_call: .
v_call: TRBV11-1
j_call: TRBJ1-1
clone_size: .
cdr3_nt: TGTGCCAGCAGCTCACGGCGGAGTAATGAAGCTTTCTTT
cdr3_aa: CASSSRRSNEAFF

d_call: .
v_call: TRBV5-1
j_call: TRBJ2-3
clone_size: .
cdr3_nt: TGCGCCAGCAGCTTGGTCGGGGTAGGCGATACGCAGTATTTT
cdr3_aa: CASSLVGVGDTQYF

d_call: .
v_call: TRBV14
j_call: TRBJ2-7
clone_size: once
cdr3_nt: TGTGCCAGCAGCCAAGAGGTGCTTCAGTACTTC
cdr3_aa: CASSQEVLQYF

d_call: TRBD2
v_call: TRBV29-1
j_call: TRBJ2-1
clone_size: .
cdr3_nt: TGCAGCGTAGTACGGGGGGAAGTCTACAATGAGCAGTTCTTC
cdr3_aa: CSVVRGEVYNEQFF

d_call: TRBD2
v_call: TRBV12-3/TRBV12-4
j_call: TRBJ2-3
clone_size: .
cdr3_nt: TGTGCCAGCAGTTCGAAGACTAGCGGGGGATATTTT
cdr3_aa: CASSSKTSGGYF

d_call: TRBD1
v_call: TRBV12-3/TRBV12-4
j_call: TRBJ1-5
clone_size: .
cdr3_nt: TGTGCCAGCAGTTCCCACAGGGGGCTTGCCAATCAGCCCCAGCATTTT
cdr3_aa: CASSSHRGLANQPQHF

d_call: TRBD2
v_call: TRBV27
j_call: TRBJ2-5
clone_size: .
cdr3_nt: TGTGCCAGCAGTTTGCTAGCGGGGTCCCCCGGGACCCAGTACTTC
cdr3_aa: CASSLLAGSPGTQYF

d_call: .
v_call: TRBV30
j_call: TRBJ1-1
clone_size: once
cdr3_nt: TGTGCCTGGAGTGTTGAACGTGGGGGCTGGAACACTGAAGCTTTCTTT
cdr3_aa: CAWSVERGGWNTEAFF

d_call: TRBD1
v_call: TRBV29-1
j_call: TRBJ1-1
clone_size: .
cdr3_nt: TGCAGCGCCTGGACAGGGGGCTGGAACACTGAAGCTTTCTTT
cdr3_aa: CSAWTGGWNTEAFF

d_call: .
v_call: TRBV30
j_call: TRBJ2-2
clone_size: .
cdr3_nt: TGTGCCTGGAGCGAGTGGTTGAGCACCGGGGAGCTGTTTTTT
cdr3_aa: CAWSEWLSTGELFF

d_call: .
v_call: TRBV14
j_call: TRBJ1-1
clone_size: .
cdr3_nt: TGTGCCAGCAGCCAAGAGGCGAGGAACACTGAAGCTTTCTTT
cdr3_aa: CASSQEARNTEAFF

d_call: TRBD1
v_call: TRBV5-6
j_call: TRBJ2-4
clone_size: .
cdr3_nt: TGTGCCAGCAGCGCGAGACAGGGTGATCGGAACATTCAGTACTTC
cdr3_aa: CASSARQGDRNIQYF

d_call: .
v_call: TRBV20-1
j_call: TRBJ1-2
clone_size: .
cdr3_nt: TGCAGTGCTAGGGGCGGGCTCTATGGCTACACCTTC
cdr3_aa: CSARGGLYGYTF

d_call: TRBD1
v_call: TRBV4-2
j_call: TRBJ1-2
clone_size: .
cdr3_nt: TGTGCCAGCAGCCAAGATGCGACAGGGTCTAACTATGGCTACACCTTC
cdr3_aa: CASSQDATGSNYGYTF

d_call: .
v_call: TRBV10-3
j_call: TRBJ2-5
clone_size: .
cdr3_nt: TGTGCCATCAGTGAGTCAGTAGCCCAAGAGACCCAGTACTTC
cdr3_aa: CAISESVAQETQYF

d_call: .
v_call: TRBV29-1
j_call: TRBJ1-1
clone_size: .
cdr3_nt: TGCAGCGTTGATGGGCTTGGGAACACTGAAGCTTTCTTT
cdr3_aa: CSVDGLGNTEAFF

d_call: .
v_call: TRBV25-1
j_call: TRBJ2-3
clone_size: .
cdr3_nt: TGTGCCAGCAGGGAGGGGAAGGGGAGGCCATCAGATACGCAGTATTTT
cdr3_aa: CASREGKGRPSDTQYF

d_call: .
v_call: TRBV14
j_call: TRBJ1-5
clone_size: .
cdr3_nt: TGTGCCAGCAGCCTTTTAAATCAGCCCCAGCATTTT
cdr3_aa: CASSLLNQPQHF

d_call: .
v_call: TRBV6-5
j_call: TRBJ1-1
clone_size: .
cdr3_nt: TGTGCCAGCAGTCCCGGCAGGGAAGGCACTGAAGCTTTCTTT
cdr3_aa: CASSPGREGTEAFF